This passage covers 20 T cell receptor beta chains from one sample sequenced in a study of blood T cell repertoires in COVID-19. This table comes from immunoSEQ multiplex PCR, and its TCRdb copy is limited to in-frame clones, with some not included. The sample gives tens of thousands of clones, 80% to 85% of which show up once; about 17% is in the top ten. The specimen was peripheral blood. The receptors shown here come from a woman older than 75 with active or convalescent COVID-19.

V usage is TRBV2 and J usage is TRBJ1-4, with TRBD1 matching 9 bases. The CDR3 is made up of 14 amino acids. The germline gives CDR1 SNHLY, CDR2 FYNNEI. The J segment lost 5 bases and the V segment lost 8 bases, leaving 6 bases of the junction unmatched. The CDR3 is CASDGQGRNEKLFF. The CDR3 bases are TGTGCCAGCGACGGACAGGGGAGAAATGAAAAACTGTTTTTT.

CDR3 bases: TGTGCCTGGAGTGGAGGGGGCCGCACAGATACGCAGTATTTT. Protein sequence: CAWSGGGRTDTQYF. The gene calls are TRBV30 and TRBJ2-3, with TRBD1 matching over 7 bases. The CDR3 spans 14 residues. Germline trimming cut 1 base from V and 1 base from J; bases unmatched to any gene: 2. Per germline, CDR1 GTSNPN and CDR2 SVGIG (reference sequence).

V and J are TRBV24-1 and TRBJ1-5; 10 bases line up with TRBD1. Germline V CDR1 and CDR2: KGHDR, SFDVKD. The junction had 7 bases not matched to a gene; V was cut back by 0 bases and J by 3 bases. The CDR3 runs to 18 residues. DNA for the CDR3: TGTGCCACCAGTGATTTGGAGGACAGGGGGAGTACCAATCAGCCCCAGCATTTT. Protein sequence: CATSDLEDRGSTNQPQHF.

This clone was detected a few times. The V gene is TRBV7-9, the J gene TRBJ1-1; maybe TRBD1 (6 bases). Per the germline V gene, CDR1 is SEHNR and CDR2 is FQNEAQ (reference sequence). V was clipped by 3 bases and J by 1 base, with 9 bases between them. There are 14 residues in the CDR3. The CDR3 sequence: CASSFRDKNTEAFF. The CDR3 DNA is TGTGCCAGCAGCTTCCGGGACAAGAACACTGAAGCTTTCTTT.

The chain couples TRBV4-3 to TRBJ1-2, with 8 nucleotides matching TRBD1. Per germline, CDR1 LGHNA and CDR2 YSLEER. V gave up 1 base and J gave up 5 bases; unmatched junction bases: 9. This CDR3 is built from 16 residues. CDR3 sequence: CASSQVSGGPRYGYTF. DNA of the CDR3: TGCGCCAGCAGCCAAGTATCAGGGGGCCCCCGTTATGGCTACACCTTC.

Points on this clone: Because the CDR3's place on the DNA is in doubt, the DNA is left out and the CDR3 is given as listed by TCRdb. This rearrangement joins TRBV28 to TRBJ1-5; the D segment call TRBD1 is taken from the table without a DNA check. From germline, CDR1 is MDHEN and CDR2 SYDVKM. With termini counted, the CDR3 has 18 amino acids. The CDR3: CASSLAQAGPLSNQPQHF.

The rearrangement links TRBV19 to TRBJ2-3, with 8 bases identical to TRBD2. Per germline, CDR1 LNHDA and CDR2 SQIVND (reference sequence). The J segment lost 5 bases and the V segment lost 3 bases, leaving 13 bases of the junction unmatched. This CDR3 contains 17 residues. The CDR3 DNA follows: TGTGCCAGTAGTATGGGTACCGGGAGGGCCGGAGGAGATACGCAGTATTTT. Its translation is CASSMGTGRAGGDTQYF. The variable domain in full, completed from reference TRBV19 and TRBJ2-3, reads DGGITQSPKYLFRKEGQNVTLSCEQNLNHDAMYWYRQDPGQGLRLIYYSQIVNDFQKGDIAEGYSVSREKKESFPLTVTSAQKNPTAFYLCASSMGTGRAGGDTQYFGPGTRLTVL.

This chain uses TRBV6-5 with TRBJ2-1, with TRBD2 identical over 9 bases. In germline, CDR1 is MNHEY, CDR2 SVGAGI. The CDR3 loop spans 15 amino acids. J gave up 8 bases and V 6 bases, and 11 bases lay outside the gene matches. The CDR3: CASRTRTSEKDEQFF. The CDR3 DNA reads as TGTGCCAGCAGGACACGGACTAGCGAGAAAGATGAGCAGTTCTTC.

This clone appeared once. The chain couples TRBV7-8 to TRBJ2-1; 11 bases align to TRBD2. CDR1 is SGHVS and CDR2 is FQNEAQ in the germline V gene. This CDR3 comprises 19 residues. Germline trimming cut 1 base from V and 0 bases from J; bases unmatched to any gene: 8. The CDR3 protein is CASSLEATSGTTSYNEQFF. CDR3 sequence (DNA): TGTGCCAGCAGCTTAGAGGCGACTAGCGGGACTACCTCCTACAATGAGCAGTTCTTC.

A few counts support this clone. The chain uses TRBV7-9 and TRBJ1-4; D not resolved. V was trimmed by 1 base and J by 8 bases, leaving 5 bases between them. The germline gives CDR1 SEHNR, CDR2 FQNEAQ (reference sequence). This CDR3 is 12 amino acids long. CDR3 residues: CASSLDLEKLFF. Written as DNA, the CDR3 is TGTGCCAGCAGCTTAGATCTAGAAAAACTGTTTTTT.

The chain's CDR3 is CASSVPASGPYEQYF. The CDR3 DNA reads TGTGCCAGCAGCGTCCCCGCTAGCGGGCCCTACGAGCAGTACTTC. The rearrangement joins TRBV11-2 to TRBJ2-7; 8 bases align to TRBD2. The CDR3 is 15 residues long. V was clipped by 5 bases and J by 2 bases; unmatched bases: 8. CDR1 and CDR2 (germline): SGHAT, FQNNGV.

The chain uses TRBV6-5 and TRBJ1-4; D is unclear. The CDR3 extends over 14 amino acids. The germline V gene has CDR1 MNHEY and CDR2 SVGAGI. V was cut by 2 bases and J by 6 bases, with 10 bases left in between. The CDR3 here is CASSYRARDEKLFF. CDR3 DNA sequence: TGTGCCAGCAGTTACCGCGCTCGTGATGAAAAACTGTTTTTT.

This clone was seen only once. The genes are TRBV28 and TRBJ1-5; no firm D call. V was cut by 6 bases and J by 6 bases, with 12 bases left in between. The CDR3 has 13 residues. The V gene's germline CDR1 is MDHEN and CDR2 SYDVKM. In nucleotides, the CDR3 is TGTGCCAGCAGCCTTCCCGAGCTTCAGCCCCAGCATTTT. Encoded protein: CASSLPELQPQHF.

The CDR3 region is CASSEAGKAYEQYF. The CDR3 coding sequence is TGCGCCAGCAGTGAGGCGGGGAAGGCCTACGAGCAGTACTTC. The chain uses TRBV10-1 and TRBJ2-7; weak D call: TRBD2 (6 bases). V lost 2 bases to trimming and J lost 2 bases, with 10 bases between them. This CDR3 is 14 amino acids long. Germline CDR1 and CDR2: WNHNN and SYGVQD (reference sequence).

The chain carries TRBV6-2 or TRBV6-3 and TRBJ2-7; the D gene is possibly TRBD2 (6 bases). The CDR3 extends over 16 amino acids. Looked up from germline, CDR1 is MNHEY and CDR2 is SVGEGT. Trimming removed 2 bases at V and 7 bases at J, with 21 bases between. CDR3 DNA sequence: TGTGCCAGCAGTTACCGACCGACGCAGGCGGCGGGGGAGCAGTACTTC. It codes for CASSYRPTQAAGEQYF.

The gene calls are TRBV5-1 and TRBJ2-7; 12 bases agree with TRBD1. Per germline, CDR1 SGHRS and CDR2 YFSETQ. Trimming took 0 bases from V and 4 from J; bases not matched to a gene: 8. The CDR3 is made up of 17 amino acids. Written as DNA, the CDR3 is TGCGCCAGCAGCTTGGCCGGGGGGACAGGGGGCTTTTACGAGCAGTACTTC. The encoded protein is CASSLAGGTGGFYEQYF.

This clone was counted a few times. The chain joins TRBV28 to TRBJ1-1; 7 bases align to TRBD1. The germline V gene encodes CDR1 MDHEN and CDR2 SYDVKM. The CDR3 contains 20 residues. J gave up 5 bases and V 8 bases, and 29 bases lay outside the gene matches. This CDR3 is CASYSPSYGIGGYIRTEAFF. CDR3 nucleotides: TGTGCCAGCTATTCCCCATCGTATGGGATAGGGGGCTATATTCGGACTGAAGCTTTCTTT.

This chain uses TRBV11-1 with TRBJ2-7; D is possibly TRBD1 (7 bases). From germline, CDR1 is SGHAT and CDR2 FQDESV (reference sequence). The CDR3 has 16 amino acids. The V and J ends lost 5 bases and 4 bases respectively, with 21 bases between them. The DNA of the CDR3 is TGTGCCAGCAGCCAATCGAGGAGGGGGCTGAGTTACGAGCAGTACTTC. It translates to CASSQSRRGLSYEQYF.

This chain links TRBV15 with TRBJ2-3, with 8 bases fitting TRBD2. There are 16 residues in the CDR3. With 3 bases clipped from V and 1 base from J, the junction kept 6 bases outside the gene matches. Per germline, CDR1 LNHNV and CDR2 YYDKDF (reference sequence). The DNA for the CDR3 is TGTGCCACCAGCAGCTCCACTAGCGGCCGCACAGATACGCAGTATTTT. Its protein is CATSSSTSGRTDTQYF.

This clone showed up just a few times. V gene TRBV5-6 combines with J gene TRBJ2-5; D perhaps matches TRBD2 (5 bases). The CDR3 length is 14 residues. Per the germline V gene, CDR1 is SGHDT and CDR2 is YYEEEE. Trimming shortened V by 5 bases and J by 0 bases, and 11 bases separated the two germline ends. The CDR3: CASSSLGNQETQYF. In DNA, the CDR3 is TGTGCCAGCAGTTCACTAGGCAACCAAGAGACCCAGTACTTC.